This T cell receptor beta chain was recorded in a study of blood T cell repertoires in COVID-19. At the level of the study: Samples taken during acute and convalescent COVID-19 were collected in the United States, Italy and Spain. Sources were T cells, B-cell-depleted T cells, or PBMCs; the material itself was cDNA or gDNA.

Original analysis: Nucleated cell number was recorded as an estimate derived from reference gene primer amplification. Repertoires were generated with immunoSEQ multiplex PCR, while TCRdb's copy carries only in-frame clones and drops some. The DNA was the basis for D and trimming; V, J and clone size are from that table. The table lists 60,000 to 80,000 clones, approximately 85% of them singletons. What was sequenced was peripheral blood. The source is a man aged 45 to 65 with acute or convalescent COVID-19.

The DNA of the CDR3 is TGTGCCAGCAGTTTCCGACTTGACAGGGTAGGGAGCGGGGAGCTGTTTTTT. Amino acids: CASSFRLDRVGSGELFF. The chain recombines TRBV27 with TRBJ2-2, with 7 bases identical to TRBD1. Germline V gene sequence: CDR1 MNHEY, CDR2 SMNVEV (reference sequence). With V trimmed by 3 bases and J by 7 bases, 14 bases remained unmatched. This CDR3 contains 17 residues.